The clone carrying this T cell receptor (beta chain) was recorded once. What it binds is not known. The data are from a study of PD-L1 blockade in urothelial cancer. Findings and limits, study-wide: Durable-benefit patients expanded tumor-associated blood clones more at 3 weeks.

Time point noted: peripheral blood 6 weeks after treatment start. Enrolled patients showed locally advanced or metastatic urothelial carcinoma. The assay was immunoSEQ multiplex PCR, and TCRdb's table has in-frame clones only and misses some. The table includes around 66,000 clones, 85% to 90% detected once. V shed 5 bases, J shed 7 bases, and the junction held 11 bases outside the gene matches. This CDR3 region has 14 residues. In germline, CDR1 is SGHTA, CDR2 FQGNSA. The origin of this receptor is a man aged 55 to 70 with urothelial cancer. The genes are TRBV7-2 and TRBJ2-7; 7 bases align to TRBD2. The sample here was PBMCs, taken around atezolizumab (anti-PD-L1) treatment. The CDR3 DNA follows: TGTGCCAGCAGCCCCCGACCCCTGGGGGGGGAGCAGTACTTC. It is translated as CASSPRPLGGEQYF.